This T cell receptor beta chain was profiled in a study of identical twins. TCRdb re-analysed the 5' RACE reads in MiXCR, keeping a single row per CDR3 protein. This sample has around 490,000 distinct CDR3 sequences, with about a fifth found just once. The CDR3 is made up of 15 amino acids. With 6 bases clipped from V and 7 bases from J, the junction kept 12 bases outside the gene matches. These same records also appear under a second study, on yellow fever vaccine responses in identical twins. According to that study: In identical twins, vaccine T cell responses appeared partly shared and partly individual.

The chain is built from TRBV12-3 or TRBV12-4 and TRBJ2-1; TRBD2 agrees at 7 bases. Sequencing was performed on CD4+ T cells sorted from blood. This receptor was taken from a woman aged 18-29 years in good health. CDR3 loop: CASSRLIVGGNEQFF. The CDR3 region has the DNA TGTGCCAGCAGCCGCCTAATTGTCGGGGGGAATGAGCAGTTCTTC.